The T cell receptor beta chain under discussion was sequenced for a study of blood T cell repertoires in COVID-19. Across the whole study: Material from acute and convalescent COVID-19 was sourced from the United States, Italy and Spain. Sample material is recorded as cDNA or gDNA derived from T cells, B-cell-depleted T cells, or PBMCs.

The V end lost 2 bases, the J end lost 0 bases, and 12 bases lay between the germline ends. The germline CDR1 and CDR2 sequences are LGHNA and YSLEER. The CDR3 consists of 16 residues. Original processing methods: Estimation of nucleated cell counts relied on the amplification of reference gene primers. Data came from immunoSEQ multiplex PCR; TCRdb stores just in-frame clones and leaves some out. That table is the source of V, J and clone size, and D and trimming were worked out from the DNA. The sample has about 160,000 clones; around 87% are singletons. This chain joins TRBV4-3 and TRBJ2-3; D uncertain. The receptor comes from a woman aged 60-75 years with active or convalescent COVID-19. Material: peripheral blood. CDR3 nucleotide sequence: TGCGCCAGCAGCCAAATGTCTACGAAAAGCACAGATACGCAGTATTTT. Residues: CASSQMSTKSTDTQYF.